The rows below give T cell receptor beta chains drawn from one sample of a study of cytomegalovirus exposure and HLA in healthy donors. Data came from immunoSEQ multiplex PCR; TCRdb stores just in-frame clones and leaves some out. The specimen's table records 130,000 or so clones. Sample: PBMCs. All receptors derive from a woman aged 55-75 years in good health and CMV-seronegative. CDR3s include the opening cysteine and the closing phenylalanine or tryptophan. The D gene is left open where the match is weak.

TRBD1,13,TRBJ1-1,TRBV30,CAWGTGVSTEAFF,TGTGCCTGGGGGACAGGGGTCTCCACTGAAGCTTTCTTT
NA,15,TRBJ2-7,TRBV28,CASSLSATGTYEQYF,TGTGCCAGCAGTTTATCCGCGACAGGAACCTACGAGCAGTACTTC
TRBD2,15,TRBJ2-2,TRBV28,CASRGTTFLTGELFF,TGTGCCAGCCGCGGGACTACCTTTCTAACCGGGGAGCTGTTTTTT
NA,15,TRBJ1-2,TRBV6-5,CASSYQGPDLYGYTF,TGTGCCAGCAGTTATCAGGGCCCTGATCTCTATGGCTACACCTTC
NA,15,TRBJ1-3,TRBV4-1,CASSQDRRSGNTIYF,TGCGCCAGCAGCCAAGACAGGCGCTCTGGAAACACCATATATTTT
NA,15,TRBJ1-1,TRBV5-1,CASSLEIGRATEAFF,TGCGCCAGCAGCTTGGAGATCGGCAGGGCCACTGAAGCTTTCTTT
NA,14,TRBJ2-1,TRBV7-9,CASSPGGPYNEQFF,TGTGCCAGCAGCCCGGGGGGCCCGTACAATGAGCAGTTCTTC
TRBD1,15,TRBJ1-4,TRBV28,CASSLGTVTNEKLFF,TGTGCCAGCAGTCTCGGGACAGTGACGAATGAAAAACTGTTTTTT
TRBD2,19,TRBJ2-2,TRBV28,CATEFWDRFSGGAAGELFF,TGTGCCACCGAGTTTTGGGACAGGTTTAGCGGGGGGGCCGCCGGGGAGCTGTTTTTT
TRBD1,15,TRBJ1-2,TRBV2,CASSDPLDRGLGYTF,TGTGCCAGCAGTGATCCTCTCGACAGGGGGCTTGGCTACACCTTC
NA,13,TRBJ1-5,TRBV2,CASSIGSGQPQHF,TGTGCCAGCAGTATCGGGTCGGGACAGCCCCAGCATTTT
TRBD1,19,TRBJ2-2,TRBV29-1,CSVWGGQGVRNANTGELFF,TGCAGCGTTTGGGGGGGACAGGGGGTACGGAACGCGAACACCGGGGAGCTGTTTTTT
NA,12,TRBJ1-2,TRBV28,CASSGQNYGYTF,TGTGCCAGCAGTGGACAGAACTATGGCTACACCTTC
NA,14,TRBJ1-2,TRBV6-5,CASTSEGGGAGYTF,TGTGCCAGCACCTCAGAGGGGGGGGGTGCTGGCTACACCTTC
NA,13,TRBJ1-1,TRBV6-4,CASSVREGTEAFF,TGTGCCAGCAGTGTTAGGGAGGGCACTGAAGCTTTCTTT
NA,12,TRBJ1-1,TRBV27,CASSYLQGEAFF,TGTGCCAGCAGTTACCTCCAGGGGGAAGCTTTCTTT
NA,14,TRBJ2-3,TRBV7-9,CASSLGLSTDTQYF,TGTGCCAGCAGCTTAGGGCTCAGCACAGATACGCAGTATTTT
NA,14,TRBJ1-2,TRBV6-5,CASSYGQGLGGYTF,TGTGCCAGCAGTTACGGGCAGGGGTTGGGTGGCTACACCTTC
NA,13,TRBJ2-7,TRBV12-2,CASRLSSGVEQYF,TGTGCAAGTCGCTTATCTTCCGGGGTCGAGCAGTACTTC
NA,16,TRBJ1-4,TRBV5-1,CASSLNPNGREGKLFF,TGCGCCAGCAGCTTGAATCCGAACGGTCGCGAGGGAAAACTGTTTTTT
TRBD2,15,TRBJ2-1,TRBV4-1,CASSIRDYNYNEQFF,TGCGCCAGCAGCATCCGGGACTACAACTACAATGAGCAGTTCTTC
NA,15,TRBJ1-3,TRBV7-3,CASSSDSSTGNTIYF,TGTGCCAGCAGCTCAGACTCCTCAACTGGAAACACCATATATTTT
NA,14,TRBJ1-5,TRBV6-1,CASLVRQGDQPQHF,TGTGCCAGCCTGGTCCGGCAGGGTGATCAGCCCCAGCATTTT
NA,14,TRBJ2-3,TRBV6-1,CASTAGSSTDTQYF,TGTGCCAGCACAGCGGGCTCTAGCACAGATACGCAGTATTTT
TRBD1,16,TRBJ2-7,TRBV28,CASSSWTGVSSYEQYF,TGTGCCAGCAGTTCCTGGACAGGGGTGAGCTCCTACGAGCAGTACTTC
NA,14,TRBJ1-4,TRBV6-5,CASSYGRVNEKLFF,TGTGCCAGCAGTTACGGCAGGGTTAATGAAAAACTGTTTTTT
NA,14,TRBJ1-5,TRBV5-1,CASSLGQGGQPQHF,TGCGCCAGCAGCTTGGGGCAGGGAGGCCAGCCCCAGCATTTT
NA,15,TRBJ2-1,TRBV19,CASSLITGAYNEQFF,TGTGCCAGTAGTCTTATAACGGGGGCCTACAATGAGCAGTTCTTC
NA,15,TRBJ1-5,TRBV2,CASSNGGGSNQPQHF,TGTGCCAGCTCGAACGGGGGAGGTAGCAATCAGCCCCAGCATTTT
NA,14,TRBJ2-5,TRBV9,CASSAGHVQETQYF,TGTGCCAGCAGCGCCGGACATGTACAAGAGACCCAGTACTTC
TRBD2,16,TRBJ2-5,TRBV25-1,CASSARAGGLQETQYF,TGTGCCAGCAGTGCTCGGGCCGGGGGACTACAAGAGACCCAGTACTTC
NA,13,TRBJ1-1,TRBV30,CAWSVLVNTEAFF,TGTGCCTGGAGTGTACTAGTGAACACTGAAGCTTTCTTT
NA,14,TRBJ2-5,TRBV5-5,CASSRLGAEETQYF,TGTGCCAGCAGCCGACTGGGAGCGGAAGAGACCCAGTACTTC
TRBD1,14,TRBJ2-5,TRBV5-1,CASSPDRERETQYF,TGCGCCAGCAGCCCGGACAGGGAGCGAGAGACCCAGTACTTC
TRBD2,18,TRBJ2-1,TRBV6-7,CASTLGRLSGGPRDEQFF,TGTGCCAGCACTCTCGGGAGGCTTAGCGGGGGGCCGAGGGATGAGCAGTTCTTC
NA,13,TRBJ2-1,TRBV5-1,CASSPVPYNEQFF,TGCGCCAGCAGCCCGGTTCCGTACAATGAGCAGTTCTTC
NA,13,TRBJ1-6,TRBV25-1,CASSPPGGPPLHF,TGTGCCAGCAGCCCCCCCGGGGGGCCGCCCCTCCACTTT
NA,15,TRBJ2-7,TRBV5-1,CASSLGTKGDYEQYF,TGCGCCAGCAGCTTGGGGACGAAGGGGGACTACGAGCAGTACTTC
NA,13,TRBJ2-7,TRBV4-1,CASSQVGSFEQYF,TGCGCCAGCAGCCAAGTTGGTAGTTTTGAGCAGTACTTC
TRBD2,18,TRBJ2-2,TRBV5-4,CASSAGLAGETNTGELFF,TGTGCCAGCAGCGCCGGACTAGCGGGGGAGACGAACACCGGGGAGCTGTTTTTT
TRBD2,14,TRBJ2-7,TRBV6-1,CASSDRPGRPEQYF,TGTGCCAGCAGTGACAGACCCGGGAGGCCCGAGCAGTACTTC
NA,14,TRBJ2-5,TRBV10-3,CAISESRGQETQYF,TGTGCCATCAGTGAGTCTCGGGGACAAGAGACCCAGTACTTC
TRBD2,15,TRBJ2-1,TRBV5-1,CASSHRAGRFNEQFF,TGCGCCAGCTCGCACCGAGCGGGGCGGTTCAATGAGCAGTTCTTC
TRBD1,14,TRBJ1-5,TRBV19,CATHRTGEGQPQHF,TGTGCCACTCACCGGACAGGGGAGGGTCAGCCCCAGCATTTT
TRBD1,15,TRBJ2-3,TRBV5-6,CASSLTTGSPDTQYF,TGTGCCAGCAGCTTGACGACAGGGTCCCCAGATACGCAGTATTTT
NA,13,TRBJ1-1,TRBV30,CAWSGAVNTEAFF,TGTGCCTGGAGTGGGGCAGTAAACACTGAAGCTTTCTTT
NA,14,TRBJ2-7,TRBV4-1,CASSHRTVSYEQYF,TGCGCCAGCAGCCATAGGACAGTCTCCTACGAGCAGTACTTC
TRBD1,18,TRBJ1-2,TRBV29-1,CSVDSLSVQGGRYYGYTF,TGCAGCGTTGATAGCCTTTCAGTTCAGGGGGGACGTTACTATGGCTACACCTTC
NA,15,TRBJ1-1,TRBV11-2,CASSLAYSMNTEAFF,TGTGCCAGCAGCCTGGCTTATAGCATGAACACTGAAGCTTTCTTT
NA,13,TRBJ2-5,TRBV18,CASSPGQGETQYF,TGTGCCAGCTCACCAGGGCAGGGAGAGACCCAGTACTTC
TRBD2,14,TRBJ2-1,TRBV29-1,CSVVRTSGSDEQFF,TGCAGCGTCGTCCGGACTAGCGGGAGTGATGAGCAGTTCTTC
TRBD1,15,TRBJ2-6,TRBV5-1,CASGKDRSGANVLTF,TGCGCCAGCGGCAAGGACAGGTCTGGGGCCAACGTCCTGACTTTC
NA,15,TRBJ1-6,TRBV11-2,CASSLITGYNSPLHF,TGTGCCAGCAGCTTAATAACGGGTTATAATTCACCCCTCCACTTT